These 2 T cell receptor beta chains share one sample of origin, sequenced in a study of shared clonotypes between healthy human individuals. Sequenced by immunoSEQ multiplex PCR; TCRdb stores in-frame clones only, minus some. The sample comprises over 2,000,000 clones, approximately 92% of which are singletons, and approximately 1.7% rests with the top ten. Naivety among CD8 cells was defined by CD45RO negativity and positive CCR7 selection, thereby excluding terminally differentiated effector memory CD45RA+ cells. Sequenced: naive CD8+ T cells from PBMCs. Source of these receptors: a man younger than 30 in good health. Some clones in this sample may be carry-over from other donors' samples.

The CDR3: CASRGLAGGLTGELFF. In nucleotides, the CDR3 is TGTGCCAGCAGGGGACTAGCGGGAGGATTGACCGGGGAGCTGTTTTTT. The chain uses TRBV28 and TRBJ2-2; 15 bases agree with TRBD2. This CDR3 has 16 amino acids. CDR1 and CDR2 from the germline V gene are MDHEN and SYDVKM. The ends lost 6 bases at V and 5 bases at J; junction bases unmatched: 4. The entire variable domain, with the rest obtained from reference TRBV28 and TRBJ2-2, is as follows: DVKVTQSSRYLVKRTGEKVFLECVQDMDHENMFWYRQDPGLGLRLIYFSYDVKMKEKGDIPEGYSVSREKKERFSLILESASTNQTSMYLCASRGLAGGLTGELFFGEGSRLTVL.

The chain links TRBV28 to TRBJ2-4; the match to TRBD2 covers 7 bases. Looked up from germline, CDR1 is MDHEN and CDR2 is SYDVKM. J was trimmed by 1 base and V by 1 base; bases with no gene match: 7. CDR3 length: 17 amino acids. The CDR3 is CASSLSSGGWAKNIQYF. The CDR3 DNA follows: TGTGCCAGCAGTTTATCGTCGGGGGGTTGGGCCAAAAACATTCAGTACTTC.